This T cell receptor (beta chain) was recovered during a study of cytomegalovirus exposure and HLA in healthy donors. Study findings and constraints: Researchers counted 180 or so TCR beta chains as cytomegalovirus-associated.

Primers for the PCR totalled 60 Vbeta and 13 Jbeta. Using immunoSEQ multiplex PCR, the repertoire was profiled, and TCRdb retains in-frame clones only, with some absent. Of roughly 93,000 clones listed, 74% are singletons. Trimming removed 5 bases at V and 1 base at J, with 3 bases between. CDR3 length: 11 amino acids. Germline assignment: CDR1 SGHTA and CDR2 FQGNSA. This clone was seen a single time. Its matching antigen is unknown. The chain recombines TRBV7-2 with TRBJ2-7; D is uncertain. This receptor was taken from a male donor in good health and CMV-seronegative. Material: PBMCs. The CDR3 loop reads CASSPSYEQYF. CDR3 nucleotide sequence: TGTGCCAGCAGCCCTTCCTACGAGCAGTACTTC. Full variable domain (remainder filled in from reference TRBV7-2 and TRBJ2-7): GAGVSQSPSNKVTEKGKDVELRCDPISGHTALYWYRQSLGQGLEFLIYFQGNSAPDKSGLPSDRFSAERTGGSVSTLTIQRTQQEDSAVYLCASSPSYEQYFGPGTRLTVT.